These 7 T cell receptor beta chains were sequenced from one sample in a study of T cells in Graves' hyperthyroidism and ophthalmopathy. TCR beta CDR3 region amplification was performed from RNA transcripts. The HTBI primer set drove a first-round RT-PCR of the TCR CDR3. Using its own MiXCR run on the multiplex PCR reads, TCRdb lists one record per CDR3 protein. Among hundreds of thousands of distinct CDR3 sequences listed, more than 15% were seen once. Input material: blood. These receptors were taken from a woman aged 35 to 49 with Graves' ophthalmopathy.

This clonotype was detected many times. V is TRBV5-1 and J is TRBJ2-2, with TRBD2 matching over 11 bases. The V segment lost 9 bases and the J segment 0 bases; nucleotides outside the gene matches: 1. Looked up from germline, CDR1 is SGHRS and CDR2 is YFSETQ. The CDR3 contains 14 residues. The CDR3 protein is CATSGGTNTGELFF. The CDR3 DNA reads TGCGCCACTAGCGGGGGGACGAACACCGGGGAGCTGTTTTTT.

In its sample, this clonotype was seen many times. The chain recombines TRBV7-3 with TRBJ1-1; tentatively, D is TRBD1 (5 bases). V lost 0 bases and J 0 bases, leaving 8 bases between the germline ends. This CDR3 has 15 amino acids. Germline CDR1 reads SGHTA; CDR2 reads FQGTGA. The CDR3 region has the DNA TGTGCCAGCAGCTTAACGGGAGGGGTGAACACTGAAGCTTTCTTT. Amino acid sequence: CASSLTGGVNTEAFF.

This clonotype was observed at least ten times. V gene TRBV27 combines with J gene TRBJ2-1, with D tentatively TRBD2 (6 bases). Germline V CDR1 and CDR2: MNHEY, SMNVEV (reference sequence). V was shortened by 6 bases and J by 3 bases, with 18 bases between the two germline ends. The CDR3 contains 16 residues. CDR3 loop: CASSPFPGASYNEQFF. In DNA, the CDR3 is TGTGCCAGCAGCCCATTCCCGGGAGCGAGCTACAATGAGCAGTTCTTC.

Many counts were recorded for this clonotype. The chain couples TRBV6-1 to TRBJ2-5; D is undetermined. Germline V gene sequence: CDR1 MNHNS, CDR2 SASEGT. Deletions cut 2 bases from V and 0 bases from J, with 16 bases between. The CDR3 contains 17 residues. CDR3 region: CASSEPPVGLYQETQYF. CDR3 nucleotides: TGTGCCAGCAGTGAACCTCCGGTGGGTCTTTACCAAGAGACCCAGTACTTC.

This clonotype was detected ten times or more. Written as DNA, the CDR3 is TGTGCCAGCAGTTACGTGGGGCTGCAGTACTTC. This translates into CASSYVGLQYF. This chain connects TRBV6-5 to TRBJ2-7, with a tentative D call TRBD1 (5 bases). The length of the CDR3 is 11 residues. Germline CDR1 reads MNHEY; CDR2 reads SVGAGI. Trimming took 2 bases from V and 9 from J, leaving 8 bases between them.

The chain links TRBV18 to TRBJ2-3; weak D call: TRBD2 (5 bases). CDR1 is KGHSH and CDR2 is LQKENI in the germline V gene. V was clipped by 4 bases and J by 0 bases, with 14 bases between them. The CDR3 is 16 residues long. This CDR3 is CASSQGSGGSTDTQYF. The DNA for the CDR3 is TGTGCCAGCTCACAGGGATCAGGCGGGAGCACAGATACGCAGTATTTT.

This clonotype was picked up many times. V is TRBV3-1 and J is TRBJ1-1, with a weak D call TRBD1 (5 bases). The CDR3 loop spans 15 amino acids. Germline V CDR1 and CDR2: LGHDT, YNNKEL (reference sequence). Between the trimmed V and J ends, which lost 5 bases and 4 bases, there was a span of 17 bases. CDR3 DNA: TGTGCCAGCAGCTCCCAAAACCAGGGTCGCACTGAAGCTTTCTTT. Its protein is CASSSQNQGRTEAFF.